This entry is about one T cell receptor beta chain. TCRdb re-called the 5' RACE reads and gives one entry per CDR3 protein, without DNA. This listing includes about 130,000 distinct CDR3 sequences. The sample is drawn from a study of monozygotic twins with inflammatory bowel disease. CDR3 length equals 13 residues. Germline CDR1 and CDR2: MGHDK and SYGVNS. Sequenced sample: blood. This sequence originates from a human donor with ulcerative colitis or Crohn's disease, or a healthy co-twin of an affected twin (not recorded which). The genes are TRBV25-1 and TRBJ2-2. The CDR3 here is CASSLINTGELFF.